The clone carrying this TCR beta chain has at least ten counts. What it recognizes is unknown. The data derive from a study of early T cells in non-severe SARS-CoV-2 infection. Study-wide findings and caveats: Private and CD4 specificities were missed by VDJdb matching, which favored anti-spike CD8 responses.

This CDR3 has 15 residues. The V and J ends lost 1 base and 0 bases respectively, with 10 bases between them. CDR1 and CDR2 from the germline V gene are SGDLS and YYNGEE. Individual cDNA molecules were tagged with unique molecular identifiers, the study reported. TCRdb passed the 5' RACE reads through MiXCR, listing each CDR3 protein once. The top ten clones hold just over 20% of a sample with nearly 45,000 distinct CDR3 sequences, 11% of them seen once. The J gene is TRBJ2-5, the V gene TRBV9; the D gene could be TRBD1 or TRBD2 (5 bases each). The TCR comes from an adult who was a healthcare worker with PCR-confirmed SARS-CoV-2 infection or an uninfected control (not recorded which). Source material: whole blood. The CDR3 reads CASSVWGSYQETQYF. The DNA for the CDR3 is TGTGCCAGCAGCGTATGGGGGAGCTACCAAGAGACCCAGTACTTC.